Reported below is one T cell receptor beta chain. The specificity of this receptor is unknown. Within one base of it there is no much larger clone, and no base qualities were kept. Other DNA sequences from this sample encode an identical CDR3 as well. The sample originates from a study of shared clonotypes between healthy human individuals (TCRdb year 2020). Regarding the research as a whole: The cohort comprised two women and a few men aged 18 to 49 years. For each donor, CD4 naive and CD4 memory were each given three plates, CD8 naive was given two plates, and CD8 memory was given one plate. To estimate repertoire size and how much clonotype sharing occurs between individuals, the study deeply sequenced the blood TCR repertoires of several healthy adults. Libraries were prepared and TCR repertoires were sequenced by different laboratories using diverse techniques, in order to increase sequencing depth and limit assay-specific biases. Per donor, leukapheresis produced somewhere between about 0.94 and 9.5 billion PBMCs. Points the paper makes about the study in general: Sampling was restricted to blood, and TCR repertoires in tissue are likely to differ from TCR repertoires in blood. Pairwise subsampling led to the expectation that sequencing depth would affect the degree of clonotype sharing among donors. Naive subsets generally had larger estimated clonotype richness than memory subsets did. The genetic and exposure-history diversity represented was limited by the small number of donors. Sharing across a few donors was observed for around 5% of naive CD4, 3.5% of naive CD8, over 2% of memory CD4, and around 0.44% of memory CD8 clonotypes. Compared with non-shared clonotypes, clonotypes shared by all four sorted-subset donors had higher generation probabilities. Rarefaction of sorted-subset datasets indicated incomplete sequencing despite the large sequencing depth.

Healthy HIV-negative adults with no recently reported acute infections or vaccinations were included as donors. Every donor was a Caucasian adult living in Nashville, Tennessee, USA. CD4+ T cells were enriched by magnetic negative selection, after which naive cells were positively selected on CD45RA and the negative fraction was taken as the memory subset. Blood was obtained by leukapheresis, after which PBMCs were separated by Ficoll-Histopaque density gradient centrifugation and cryopreserved in liquid nitrogen vapor phase. Analytical flow cytometry was used to check the purity and quantity of each magnetically sorted T cell population. From each sorted fraction, genomic DNA was isolated and quantified by UV absorbance on a Nanodrop 2000c. Using the deep immunoSEQ assay, multiplex PCR amplified TCR CDR3 regions from genomic DNA. Extracted genomic DNA from each cell subset was spread evenly across all wells of several immunoSEQ 96-well plates, with each plate serving as a replicate. For sorted subsets, 200 ng of genomic DNA, equivalent to tens of thousands of T cell genomes, went into each replicate PCR. Purified libraries were quantified with a Qubit 3.0 fluorometer, sized on a Bioanalyzer 2100, and re-quantified with the KAPA Library Quantification kit. Every immunoSEQ 96-well plate was sequenced on a dedicated single-read 150-cycle Illumina NextSeq 550 flow cell. The study's processing was this. Because the immunoSEQ output included only junctional sequences and no quality scores, the filtering could not be the same as the filtering used for full-length reads. To assign V/J genes and CDR3, sequences were annotated against IMGT germline references using PyIR, a Python wrapper for IgBLAST v1.9. Reads with weak V/J assignments (E-value above 1e-6), missing CDR3, stop codons, out-of-frame junctions, or ambiguous translated residues were removed. V3J clonotypes were defined by identical inferred V gene, J gene, and CDR3 amino acid sequence. To compute the percentage overlap between repertoires, the number of shared unique clonotypes was divided by the size of the smaller repertoire. RTK rarefaction, the Chao1 estimator, and Recon v2.1 estimates of unobserved clonotypes were used to assess repertoire richness. Generation probabilities for all TCRbeta clonotypes obtained by the gDNA method from a handful of donors were computed using OLGA. Entries here come from immuneACCESS through TCRdb and include only in-frame sequences with V and J called. Some clones fail to appear in such tables; in the studies checked, an unresolved V gene covers under half of the shortfall, and the cause of the remainder is unknown. The V and J calls and clone size are taken from that table; D and trimming were inferred from the DNA. The sample table shows around 2.3 million clones, and 90% to 97% are seen once. The ten largest account for around 0.13% of the sample.

CDR1 and CDR2 were assigned from the germline V gene as SGHRS and YFSETQ. Clipping removes 4 bases from V and 2 bases from J, with 4 as the unmatched junction base count. The CDR3 has 14 amino acids, counting the end cysteine and phenylalanine. CDR3 DNA only is kept here, 42 bases in frame from base 1. What was sequenced was naive CD4+ T cells sorted from blood. The cell subset or site label, read with the paper, signifies: CD45RA+ positively selected. The clonotype originates from a man in his late teens or twenties in good health. The chain uses TRBV5-1 and TRBJ1-2, with 8 bases matching TRBD1. Here is the DNA: TGCGCCAGCAGCCCGTGGACAGGGAACTATGGCTACACCTTC. The encoded protein is CASSPWTGNYGYTF.